The following is a T cell receptor (beta chain) sequence with its context. RNA was extracted with the RNeasy kit, and a quantity of roughly 0.5 to 1 ug was reverse transcribed using random hexamers. The TCR beta CDR3 was amplified by immunoSEQ multiplex PCR across 54 Vbeta, 13 Jbeta. TCRdb redid the calling of the immunoSEQ multiplex PCR reads with MiXCR, one entry per CDR3 protein. Found here are tens of thousands of distinct CDR3 sequences, 85% to 95% of them singletons; the top ten hold 0.2% to 0.3%. CDR1 and CDR2 (germline): LNHNV, YYDKDF (reference sequence). Trimming stripped 4 bases from V and 6 bases from J, with 16 bases between. This CDR3 contains 15 residues. The data were obtained in a study of CD8 T cells in Susac syndrome. The control participants were healthy donors, and these controls were matched with respect to both age and sex. The CD8+ and CD4+ T cells were negatively isolated, with the TEMRA cells enriched by FACS.

The chain couples TRBV15 to TRBJ1-5; no firm D call. The receptor was isolated from a human donor in good health. The sample was CD8+ T cells from PBMCs. The CDR3 region is CATSTSPRVLQPQHF. CDR3 nucleotide sequence: TGTGCCACCAGCACAAGTCCCAGAGTGCTTCAGCCCCAGCATTTT.